One sample yielded the 5 T cell receptor beta chains listed below, sequenced in a study of shared clonotypes between healthy human individuals. Naive CD8 cells lacked CD45RO and underwent positive selection for CCR7, leaving out terminally differentiated effector memory CD45RA+ cells. Assay used: immunoSEQ multiplex PCR; TCRdb lists only in-frame clones, some missing. This sample has about 1.9 million clones, with just under 95% found just once. The material sequenced was naive CD8+ T cells from PBMCs. The receptor source for this set is a man between 18 and 35 years old in good health. Some clones in this sample may be carry-over from other donors' samples.

On this clone itself: The DNA is left out, because the CDR3 cannot be placed on it with certainty; the CDR3 is given as TCRdb lists it. CDR3 sequence reads: CASSTSGHMNTEAFF. The rearrangement links TRBV28 to TRBJ1-1; TRBD1 is taken as the D call from the table, unchecked against the DNA. Per germline, CDR1 MDHEN and CDR2 SYDVKM. The CDR3 length equals 15 residues, ends included.

This chain links TRBV5-1 with TRBJ2-1; 7 nucleotides agree with TRBD2. Germline CDR1 is SGHRS and CDR2 is YFSETQ. V trimming: 5 bases; J trimming: 9 bases; junction bases outside the gene matches: 5. The CDR3 contains 12 residues. CDR3 sequence (DNA): TGCGCCAGCAGGCTGTCGGGAGGTGAGCAGTTCTTC. This translates into CASRLSGGEQFF.

The V call is TRBV25-1, the J call TRBJ2-1, with TRBD1 as a possible D gene (6 bases). CDR3 length: 16 amino acids. The V end lost 6 bases, the J end lost 3 bases, and 18 bases lay between the germline ends. In germline, CDR1 is MGHDK, CDR2 SYGVNS. The CDR3 DNA reads TGTGCCAGCAGAAATACAGGGCACCCTCTCTACAATGAGCAGTTCTTC. Its protein is CASRNTGHPLYNEQFF.

The gene calls are TRBV14 and TRBJ2-1; D remains ambiguous. The CDR3 has 14 residues. Per the germline V gene, CDR1 is SGHDN and CDR2 is FVKESK. V was pared by 8 bases and J by 3 bases, with 14 bases between. CDR3: CASALGWNYNEQFF. CDR3 DNA sequence: TGTGCCAGCGCCCTGGGGTGGAACTACAATGAGCAGTTCTTC.

The rearrangement links TRBV7-9 to TRBJ2-1; TRBD1 matches 12 bases. CDR1 and CDR2 (germline): SEHNR, FQNEAQ (reference sequence). Trimming at V came to 5 bases and at J to 5 bases, leaving 10 bases not matched to a gene. The CDR3 is 17 amino acids. The CDR3 nucleotides read TGTGCCAGCAGCCCGAGTCGGGACAGGGGGCTTCACAATGAGCAGTTCTTC. Translating gives CASSPSRDRGLHNEQFF.